This T cell receptor (beta chain) was sequenced during a study of tumor-infiltrating lymphocytes in primary liver carcinoma. Broader study findings: The study found tumor-adjacent and tumor-blood pairs overlapped less than tumor region pairs.

Unsorted whole blood supplied the blood RNA, and germline DNA was isolated too. Among the patients, all had chronic HBV infection and none had been treated. TCR beta cDNA came from approximately 0.55 ug total RNA, primed with a constant-region primer. A slightly modified ARM-PCR protocol with three nested multiplex PCR rounds produced these TCR beta libraries. One entry per CDR3 protein results from TCRdb running MiXCR on the multiplex PCR reads. The repertoire holds approximately 330,000 distinct CDR3 sequences, with approximately 65% as singletons. Regarding this clonotype: Antigen specificity is unknown. The junction shows a germline mismatch at one end, possibly a read error.

Material: peripheral blood. This receptor was obtained from a man aged 35-49 years with primary liver carcinoma and hepatitis B virus infection.

For the CDR3, the DNA is TGTGTCAGCAGCTCGACACAGGATACGCACTATTTT. Translated, it gives CVSSSTQDTHYF. The V gene is TRBV11-2, the J gene TRBJ2-3, with D perhaps matching TRBD1 (5 bases). The CDR3 loop spans 12 amino acids. Germline V lookup: CDR1 SGHAT, CDR2 FQNNGV.